The sequence of this T cell receptor (beta chain) was determined in a study of T cell responses to AZD1222 COVID-19 vaccine listed by TCRdb under 2021. Study-wide context: A total of 230 or so trial participants underwent TCR sequencing, of whom some 210 received two doses of AZD1222 and approximately 25 received two doses of the MenACWY control vaccine. Enrollment into the trials was organized by age into subgroups of 18-55, 56-69 and 70-plus years, and those subgroups contained about 160, 30 and 59 TCR-sequenced participants, respectively.

The paper's findings and limits, for the study overall: Conclusions about previously exposed vaccinees are limited, since just six AZD1222 recipients were seropositive for SARS-CoV-2 at baseline. The 56-69-year group was small, and its depth increase did not reach significance, likely because of low power. The vaccine-associated CD4 TCRs covered the entire spike protein, and the dominant responses fell in regions 160-218 and 743-854. Spike-specific TCR breadth and depth rose significantly after two AZD1222 doses compared with day 0 and with MenACWY recipients. No day 14 peak-response samples were available, so repertoires were characterized only after the peak T cell response. Nearly half of unique spike-specific TCRs reportedly recognized epitopes outside regions mutated in the B.1.351 and B.1.1.7 variants. Most participants were white British and females outnumbered males, and the authors suggested that clonal diversity may have been underestimated.

Note on this clone: This clone's antigen is unknown. One base away there is no much larger clone; base qualities are not given.

The time point tag for this specimen amounts to: baseline before first vaccination. This sample's treatment or condition label indicates: meningococcal conjugate vaccine given as trial control. Samples from vaccinated people were obtained from the UK trials COV001 and COV002, which included a single-blind randomized controlled phase 2/3 trial of AZD1222 (ChAdOx1 nCoV-19) in healthy adults. For TCRbeta chain sequencing, PBMC samples from trial participants were taken at day 0 and at day 28 after the second dose. The germline V gene yields MDHEN for CDR1 and SYDVKM for CDR2. The CDR3 contains 15 residues, cysteine and phenylalanine counted. CDR3 DNA only is kept here, 45 bases in frame from base 1. V is reduced by 5 bases and J by 3 bases, leaving a spacing of 17 bases between them. The CDR3 regions of human TCRbeta chains were analyzed by immunosequencing. As for how the authors treated the data: TCRs in the repertoires were compared against a reference library of SARS-CoV-2-specific TCRs that had been generated with the MIRA antigen-specificity platform. Breadth was defined as the fraction of unique TCRs that were SARS-CoV-2-associated, and depth was defined as the fraction of total T cells that were SARS-CoV-2-associated. Each spike-specific TCR was assigned to its reactive spike region and to a CD4 or CD8 class using the MIRA data. Log10-transformed breadth and depth values were compared by one-way ANOVA with Sidak's multiple comparisons tests. As stored in TCRdb, this immuneACCESS dataset retains in-frame rearrangements with V and J assigned. A fraction of the clones does not appear; measured against another copy, unresolved V genes explain less than half of the discrepancy, and the remainder lacks a known reason. The DNA gave D and trimming, while V, J and clone size come from that table. The sample table records about 190,000 clones; 75% to 90% of these occur just once. The top ten constitute around 2.5% of the sample.

The sequence derives from an adult in good health. The sample was peripheral blood, taken on day 0 of MenACWY control vaccination. Here the chain combines TRBV28 and TRBJ2-7, and TRBD1 may be the D gene, going by 6 matching bases. This receptor has the CDR3 CASSPPPFRGYEQYF. The sequenced DNA: TGTGCCAGCAGTCCCCCTCCCTTCAGGGGCTACGAGCAGTACTTC.